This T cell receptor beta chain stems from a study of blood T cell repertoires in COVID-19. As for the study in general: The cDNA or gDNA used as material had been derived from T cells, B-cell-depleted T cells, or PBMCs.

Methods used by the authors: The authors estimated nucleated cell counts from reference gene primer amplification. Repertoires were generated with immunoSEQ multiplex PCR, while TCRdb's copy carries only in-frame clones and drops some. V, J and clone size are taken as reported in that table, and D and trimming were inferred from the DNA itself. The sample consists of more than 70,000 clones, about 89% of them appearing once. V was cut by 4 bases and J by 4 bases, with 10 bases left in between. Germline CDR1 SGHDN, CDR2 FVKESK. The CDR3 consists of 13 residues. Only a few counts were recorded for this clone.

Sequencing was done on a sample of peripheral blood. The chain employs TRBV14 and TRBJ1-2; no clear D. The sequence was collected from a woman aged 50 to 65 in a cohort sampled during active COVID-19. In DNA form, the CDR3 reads TGTGCCAGCAGCCTCGCACAGAGCTATGGCTACACCTTC. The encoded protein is CASSLAQSYGYTF.